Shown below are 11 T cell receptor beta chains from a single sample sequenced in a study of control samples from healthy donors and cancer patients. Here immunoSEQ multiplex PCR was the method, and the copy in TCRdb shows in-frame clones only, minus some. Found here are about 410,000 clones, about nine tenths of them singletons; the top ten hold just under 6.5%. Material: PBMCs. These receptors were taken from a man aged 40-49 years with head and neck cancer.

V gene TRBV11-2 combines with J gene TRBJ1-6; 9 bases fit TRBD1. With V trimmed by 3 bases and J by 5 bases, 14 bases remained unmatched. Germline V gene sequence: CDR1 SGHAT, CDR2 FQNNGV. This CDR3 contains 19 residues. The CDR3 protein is CASSFGFGTGISDNSPLHF. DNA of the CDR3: TGTGCCAGCAGCTTCGGGTTCGGGACAGGGATTTCGGATAATTCACCCCTCCACTTT.

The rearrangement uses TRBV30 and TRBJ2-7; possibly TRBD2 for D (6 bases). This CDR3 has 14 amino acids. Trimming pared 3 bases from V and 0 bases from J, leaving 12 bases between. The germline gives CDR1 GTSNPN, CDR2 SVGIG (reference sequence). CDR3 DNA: TGTGCCTGGAGGCGGGCGGGAACCTCCTACGAGCAGTACTTC. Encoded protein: CAWRRAGTSYEQYF.

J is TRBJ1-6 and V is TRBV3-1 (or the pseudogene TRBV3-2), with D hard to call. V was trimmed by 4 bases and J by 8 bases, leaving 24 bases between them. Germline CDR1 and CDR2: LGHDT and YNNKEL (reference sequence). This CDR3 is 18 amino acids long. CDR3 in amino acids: CASSPPVWQAVEDSPLHF. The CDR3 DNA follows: TGTGCCAGCAGCCCACCCGTGTGGCAGGCGGTGGAGGATTCACCCCTCCACTTT.

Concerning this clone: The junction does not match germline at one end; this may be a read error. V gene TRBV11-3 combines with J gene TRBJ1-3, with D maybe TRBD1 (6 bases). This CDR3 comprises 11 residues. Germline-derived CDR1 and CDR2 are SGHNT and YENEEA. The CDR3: CASSQGPPQDF. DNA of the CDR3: TGTGCCAGCAGCCAGGGGCCACCCCAAGATTTT.

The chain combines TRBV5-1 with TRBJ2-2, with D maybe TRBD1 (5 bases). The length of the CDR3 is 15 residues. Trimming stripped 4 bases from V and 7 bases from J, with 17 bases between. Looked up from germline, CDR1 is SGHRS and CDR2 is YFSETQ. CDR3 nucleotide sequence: TGCGCCAGCAGCCTGGCAGGGCAGGCCGGCGGGGAGCTGTTTTTT. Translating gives CASSLAGQAGGELFF.

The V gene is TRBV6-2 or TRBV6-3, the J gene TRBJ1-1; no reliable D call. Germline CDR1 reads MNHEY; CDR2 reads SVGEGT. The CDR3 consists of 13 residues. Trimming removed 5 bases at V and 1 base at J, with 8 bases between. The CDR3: CASSVRQNTEAFF. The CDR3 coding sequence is TGTGCCAGCAGTGTTCGACAGAACACTGAAGCTTTCTTT.

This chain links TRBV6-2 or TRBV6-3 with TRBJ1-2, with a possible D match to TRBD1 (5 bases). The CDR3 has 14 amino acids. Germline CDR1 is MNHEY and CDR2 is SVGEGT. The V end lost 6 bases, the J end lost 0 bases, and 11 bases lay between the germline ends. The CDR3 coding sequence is TGTGCCAGCAGCCTACAGGATACTAACTATGGCTACACCTTC. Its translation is CASSLQDTNYGYTF.

As DNA, the CDR3 is TGTGCCAGCAGTTACTCGTCTCTTATGAAGCGGGGAGGTGAGACCCAGTACTTC. As protein: CASSYSSLMKRGGETQYF. This chain connects TRBV6-2 or TRBV6-3 to TRBJ2-5; TRBD2 aligns across 7 bases. The CDR3 is 18 amino acids. V trimming: 0 bases; J trimming: 5 bases; junction bases outside the gene matches: 15. CDR1 is MNHEY, CDR2 SVGEGT, per germline.

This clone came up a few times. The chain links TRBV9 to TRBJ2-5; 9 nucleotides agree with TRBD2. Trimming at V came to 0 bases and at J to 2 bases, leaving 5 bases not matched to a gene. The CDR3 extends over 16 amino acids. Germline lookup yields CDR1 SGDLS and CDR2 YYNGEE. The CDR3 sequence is CASSVDAGGVQETQYF. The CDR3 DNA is TGTGCCAGCAGCGTAGACGCGGGGGGGGTTCAAGAGACCCAGTACTTC.

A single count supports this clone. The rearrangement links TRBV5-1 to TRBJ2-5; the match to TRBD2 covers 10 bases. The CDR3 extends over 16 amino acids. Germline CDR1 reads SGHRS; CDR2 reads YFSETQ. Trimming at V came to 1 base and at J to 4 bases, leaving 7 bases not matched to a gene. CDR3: CASSLRASGSGETQYF. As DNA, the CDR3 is TGCGCCAGCAGCTTGCGGGCTAGCGGGAGCGGAGAGACCCAGTACTTC.

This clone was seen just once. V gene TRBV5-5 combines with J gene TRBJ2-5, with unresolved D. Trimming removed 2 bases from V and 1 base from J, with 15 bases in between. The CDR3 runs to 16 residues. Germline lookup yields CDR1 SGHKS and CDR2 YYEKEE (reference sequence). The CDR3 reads CASSFGPDRFQETQYF. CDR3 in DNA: TGTGCCAGCAGCTTTGGACCGGACCGCTTCCAAGAGACCCAGTACTTC.